What follows are 9 T cell receptor beta chains derived from one specimen sequenced in a study of cytomegalovirus exposure and HLA in healthy donors. PCR was performed using 60 Vbeta and 13 Jbeta primers. The data were produced by immunoSEQ multiplex PCR, yet TCRdb's version contains in-frame clones alone and is incomplete. The sample yields under 90,000 clones, 85% to 90% seen once. The sequenced material came from PBMCs. The receptors here all came from a man between 18 and 35 years old in good health and CMV-seronegative.

The V and J genes are TRBV4-3 and TRBJ1-1, with 9 bases lining up with TRBD1. After removal of 3 bases from V and 1 base from J, the junction contained 3 bases not matched to a gene. CDR1 is LGHNA and CDR2 is YSLEER in the germline V gene. This CDR3 is built from 15 residues. The DNA of the CDR3 is TGCGCCAGCAGCCAGACGGACAGGGGGAACACTGAAGCTTTCTTT. Its translation: CASSQTDRGNTEAFF.

V usage is TRBV7-2 and J usage is TRBJ2-6; 7 nucleotides line up with TRBD1. V shed 4 bases, J shed 1 base, and the junction held 4 bases outside the gene matches. There are 16 residues in the CDR3. From germline, CDR1 is SGHTA and CDR2 FQGNSA. DNA of the CDR3: TGTGCCAGCAGCTGGAGACAGGGATCTGGGGCCAACGTCCTGACTTTC. Translated, it gives CASSWRQGSGANVLTF. Filled out from reference TRBV7-2 and TRBJ2-6, the complete variable domain reads GAGVSQSPSNKVTEKGKDVELRCDPISGHTALYWYRQSLGQGLEFLIYFQGNSAPDKSGLPSDRFSAERTGGSVSTLTIQRTQQEDSAVYLCASSWRQGSGANVLTFGAGSRLTVL.

J is TRBJ1-2 and V is TRBV28; D is uncertain. This CDR3 spans 12 amino acids. Germline CDR1 reads MDHEN; CDR2 reads SYDVKM. V was pared by 1 base and J by 6 bases, with 6 bases between. The CDR3 nucleotides are TGTGCCAGCAGTTTATTAGGAGATGGCTACACCTTC. Amino acids: CASSLLGDGYTF.

The CDR3 loop is CASSVKTNYGYTF. The CDR3 DNA sequence: TGTGCCAGCAGCGTCAAGACAAACTATGGCTACACCTTC. The chain combines TRBV5-5 with TRBJ1-2; D is undetermined. The CDR3 loop spans 13 amino acids. Germline V gene lookup returns CDR1 SGHKS and CDR2 YYEKEE (reference sequence). V lost 4 bases to trimming and J lost 2 bases, with 9 bases between them.

In nucleotides, the CDR3 is TGCGCCAGCAGCGGGACAGACTATGGCTACACCTTC. Translated: CASSGTDYGYTF. The chain couples TRBV5-1 to TRBJ1-2, with 7 positions matching TRBD1. The CDR3 length is 12 residues. The V and J ends lost 4 bases and 3 bases, in that order; junction bases with no gene match: 0. In germline, CDR1 is SGHRS, CDR2 YFSETQ.

V and J are TRBV7-2 and TRBJ2-1; the D gene is possibly TRBD1 (6 bases). Germline V CDR1 and CDR2: SGHTA, FQGNSA. V was pared by 0 bases and J by 5 bases, with 17 bases between. CDR3 size: 17 residues. This chain's CDR3 is CASSLAGGTTADNEQFF. Written as DNA, the CDR3 is TGTGCCAGCAGCTTAGCAGGTGGGACAACAGCAGACAATGAGCAGTTCTTC.

The rearrangement joins TRBV7-9 to TRBJ2-1; perhaps TRBD2 as D (5 bases). V gave up 3 bases and J gave up 4 bases, with 10 bases separating them. The CDR3 totals 14 residues. Germline CDR1 is SEHNR and CDR2 is FQNEAQ (reference sequence). CDR3 coding DNA: TGTGCCAGCAGCTTGAGCGGATCATACAATGAGCAGTTCTTC. Protein sequence: CASSLSGSYNEQFF.

The rearrangement joins TRBV10-3 to TRBJ2-5; 10 bases are shared with TRBD1. The J call may be wrong; the DNA end is better matched by TRBJ2-7. Looked up from germline, CDR1 is ENHRY and CDR2 is SYGVKD. The length of the CDR3 is 18 residues. CDR3 sequence (DNA): TGTGCCATCAGGGCGACAGGGGGCTCCGGGAGGGCCAGGGGCGAGCAGTACTTC. Amino acid sequence: CAIRATGGSGRARGEQYF.

In the case of this clone: Other DNA sequences from this sample encode an identical CDR3 as well. V and J are TRBV18 and TRBJ2-1, with 14 bases identical to TRBD2. Germline lookup yields CDR1 KGHSH and CDR2 LQKENI. The CDR3 is 15 amino acids. J lost 10 bases, V lost 6 bases, and 8 bases had no gene match. CDR3 loop: CASSTGLAGEGEQFF. CDR3 bases: TGTGCCAGCTCTACGGGACTAGCGGGAGAAGGAGAGCAGTTCTTC.